Below are 25 T cell receptor beta chains sequenced from a single sample in a study of blood T cells in healthy people across ages. The authors ran a second PCR of about 6 to 11 cycles using a sample-barcoded 5' primer and a J-beta primer mix. TCRdb re-called the 5' RACE reads with MiXCR, one entry per CDR3 protein. The sample records about 930,000 distinct CDR3 sequences, under 35% being singletons. This same sample was also taken into another study, of T cells of mothers and their children.

Sequences were obtained from blood. The receptors were gathered from a woman aged 40-49 years in good health.

About this clonotype: One base away lies a much larger clone, so this may be a sequencing read error. The chain recombines TRBV4-1 with TRBJ1-1; D is unresolved. Trimming stripped 0 bases from V and 2 bases from J, with 10 bases between. The CDR3 extends over 15 amino acids. Germline V lookup: CDR1 MGHRA, CDR2 YSYEKL. CDR3 amino acids: CASSQDMGINTEAFF. CDR3 nucleotides: TGCGCCAGCAGCCAAGATATGGGTATCAACACTGAAGCTTTCTTT.

Points on this clonotype: A much larger clonotype is one base distant, so this may be a read error. The chain is built from TRBV12-3 or TRBV12-4 and TRBJ2-7; D possibly uses TRBD1 or TRBD2 (6 bases each). Trimming shortened V by 10 bases and J by 1 base, and 20 bases separated the two germline ends. The CDR3 covers 15 residues. The CDR3 sequence: CAITEPGDISYEQYF. Here the CDR3 DNA reads TGTGCCATCACCGAACCGGGGGACATATCCTACGAGCAGTACTTC.

This clonotype was observed a few times. The chain has TRBV6-2 or TRBV6-3 and TRBJ2-3; tentatively, D is TRBD1 or TRBD2 (5 bases each). The CDR3 has 13 residues. V lost 2 bases to trimming and J lost 2 bases, with 5 bases between them. Germline V gene data show CDR1 as MNHEY and CDR2 as SVGEGT. CDR3 region: CASSYGTTDTQYF. CDR3 sequence (DNA): TGTGCCAGCAGTTACGGGACCACAGATACGCAGTATTTT.

This sequence joins TRBV11-2 and TRBJ2-1; 15 nucleotides align to TRBD2. Germline trimming cut 5 bases from V and 12 bases from J; bases unmatched to any gene: 5. The CDR3 is 14 residues long. Germline loops: CDR1 SGHAT, CDR2 FQNNGV. This chain's CDR3 is CASSPRTSGGAQFF. CDR3 nucleotide sequence: TGTGCCAGCAGCCCCCGGACTAGCGGGGGGGCGCAGTTCTTC.

This clonotype was recorded at least ten times. CDR3 sequence: CASSSTGAPSYEQYF. The CDR3 DNA sequence: TGTGCCAGCAGTTCTACAGGGGCCCCATCCTACGAGCAGTACTTC. The rearrangement links TRBV28 to TRBJ2-7, with TRBD1 matching over 7 bases. Trimming at V came to 4 bases and at J to 1 base, leaving 7 bases not matched to a gene. CDR3 length: 15 amino acids. CDR1 is MDHEN, CDR2 SYDVKM, per germline.

This clonotype was seen at least ten times. At one of its ends the junction is not consistent with the germline gene, which may arise from a read error. This rearrangement joins TRBV7-7 to TRBJ2-3; 7 bases agree with TRBD2. Germline V gives CDR1 SSHAT, CDR2 FNYEAQ (reference sequence). The CDR3 covers 13 residues. The CDR3 DNA is TGTGCTAGCAGCGATCAGGGCGGGGGTACGCAGTATTTT. Its protein is CASSDQGGGTQYF.

This clonotype was observed a few times. The chain has TRBV18 and TRBJ1-1, with D perhaps TRBD1 (5 bases). Germline CDR1 is KGHSH and CDR2 is LQKENI. There are 11 residues in the CDR3. Between the trimmed V and J ends, which lost 6 bases and 7 bases, there was a span of 9 bases. The CDR3 DNA reads as TGTGCCAGCTCCCTCAGGGTTGAAGCTTTCTTT. It codes for CASSLRVEAFF.

The chain joins TRBV25-1 to TRBJ2-7; D might be TRBD2 (6 bases). This CDR3 has 15 residues. Per the germline V gene, CDR1 is MGHDK and CDR2 is SYGVNS. V was shortened by 3 bases and J by 6 bases, with 18 bases between the two germline ends. CDR3 loop: CASSDPASVVSEQYF. In nucleotides, the CDR3 is TGTGCCAGCAGTGATCCTGCTAGCGTGGTCTCCGAGCAGTACTTC.

This chain links TRBV10-3 with TRBJ1-5; perhaps TRBD1 as D (6 bases). The DNA end favors TRBJ2-3, so the J call may be wrong. The CDR3 is 15 amino acids. Germline lookup yields CDR1 ENHRY and CDR2 SYGVKD. CDR3 sequence (DNA): TGTGCCATCAGTGGGTCTCAGGGGTCGAATCAGCCCCAGTATTTT. Protein: CAISGSQGSNQPQYF.

This clonotype was seen a single time. V and J are TRBV7-2 and TRBJ2-7; perhaps TRBD1 as D (5 bases). The CDR3 loop spans 13 amino acids. Trimming left V 1 base short and J 9 bases short, with 13 bases between. From germline, CDR1 is SGHTA and CDR2 FQGNSA. The chain's CDR3 is CASSLENRSRQYF. CDR3 nucleotides: TGTGCCAGCAGCTTAGAGAACAGGTCGAGGCAGTACTTC.

This chain joins TRBV9 and TRBJ1-4, with D maybe TRBD1 (5 bases). The germline CDR1 and CDR2 sequences are SGDLS and YYNGEE. This CDR3 comprises 15 residues. The germline V and J ends were trimmed by 0 bases and 3 bases, with 9 bases remaining between them. CDR3 DNA sequence: TGTGCCAGCAGCGTAGGCAGGGTTGCTAATGAAAAACTGTTTTTT. This sequence encodes CASSVGRVANEKLFF. Variable domain in full (rest from reference TRBV9 and TRBJ1-4): DSGVTQTPKHLITATGQRVTLRCSPRSGDLSVYWYQQSLDQGLQFLIQYYNGEERAKGNILERFSAQQFPDLHSELNLSSLELGDSALYFCASSVGRVANEKLFFGSGTQLSVL.

In its sample, this clonotype was seen many times. The V and J genes are TRBV7-2 and TRBJ1-2; D gene ambiguous. The V gene lost 7 bases and the J gene lost 4 bases, with 16 bases spanning the gap. CDR1 is SGHTA, CDR2 FQGNSA, per germline. This CDR3 has 14 residues. The CDR3 nucleotides are TGTGCCAGCACCTACGGGAGTCCAGGCTATGGCTACACCTTC. Its translation: CASTYGSPGYGYTF.

The chain recombines TRBV7-3 with TRBJ2-5, with D perhaps being TRBD1 or TRBD2 (5 bases each). The V and J ends lost 4 bases and 13 bases respectively, with 19 bases between them. From germline, CDR1 is SGHTA and CDR2 FQGTGA. CDR3 length equals 13 residues. CDR3 protein: CASSSTSRESPYF. Written as DNA, the CDR3 is TGTGCCAGCAGCTCAACCTCCAGGGAGTCCCCGTACTTC.

This clonotype was counted ten times or more. The chain uses TRBV6-5 and TRBJ2-3, with D unresolved. Trimming shortened V by 2 bases and J by 0 bases, and 9 bases separated the two germline ends. CDR1 and CDR2 (germline): MNHEY, SVGAGI. The CDR3 covers 15 residues. The CDR3 DNA follows: TGTGCCAGCAGTTACAAGGCAAAAAGCACAGATACGCAGTATTTT. This gives the protein CASSYKAKSTDTQYF.

The V call is TRBV7-2, the J call TRBJ2-6; no firm D call. This CDR3 is built from 16 residues. V shed 1 base and J shed 0 bases, with 7 bases lying between them. Germline lookup yields CDR1 SGHTA and CDR2 FQGNSA. CDR3 region: CASSLVTSSGANVLTF. CDR3 DNA sequence: TGTGCCAGCAGCTTAGTGACCTCCTCTGGGGCCAACGTCCTGACTTTC.

This clonotype was observed many times. The CDR3 coding sequence is TGTGCCAGCAGTGATCAGCGGGGGTACAATGAGCAGTTCTTC. Translation: CASSDQRGYNEQFF. The genes are TRBV2 and TRBJ2-1; TRBD2 matches 8 bases. CDR1 is SNHLY and CDR2 is FYNNEI in the germline V gene. The V and J ends lost 3 bases and 4 bases, in that order; junction bases with no gene match: 2. CDR3 length: 14 amino acids.

This clonotype was seen only a few times. This clone may be a read error of a much larger clone one base away. The rearrangement links TRBV5-1 to TRBJ2-1; 13 nucleotides match TRBD2. The J call may be faulty, since TRBJ2-7 better matches the DNA end. The CDR3 sequence is 19 residues long. CDR1 is SGHRS, CDR2 YFSETQ, per germline. The CDR3 nucleotides are TGCGCCAGCAGCCCGGGGCGACTAGCGGGGGGCGCTGTCTACAATGAGCAGTACTTC. Translation gives CASSPGRLAGGAVYNEQYF.

This clonotype has a handful of counts. Just one base apart from a much larger clone, this may be a read error. The chain joins TRBV20-1 to TRBJ2-7; 8 nucleotides match TRBD1. The assigned J gene may be wrong: the sequence end matches TRBJ2-4 better. Germline V gene data show CDR1 as DFQATT and CDR2 as SNEGSKA (reference sequence). This CDR3 comprises 15 residues. The DNA of the CDR3 is TGCGGTGCTAGAGAAGACAGGGGATGGGTGGACATTCAGTACTTC. It codes for CGAREDRGWVDIQYF.

This sequence joins TRBV4-2 and TRBJ1-4; no reliable D call. The CDR3 length is 14 residues. CDR1 LGHNA and CDR2 YNFKEQ come from the germline V gene. V lost 1 base and J 3 bases, leaving 6 bases between the germline ends. The DNA for the CDR3 is TGTGCCAGCAGCCAAGCCCCGGCTAATGAAAAACTGTTTTTT. It encodes CASSQAPANEKLFF.

The chain carries TRBV7-2 and TRBJ1-2; D not resolved. The CDR3 covers 17 residues. The V end was cut by 1 base, the J end by 0 bases, with 15 bases between. Germline CDR1 is SGHTA and CDR2 is FQGNSA. CDR3 bases: TGTGCCAGCAGCTTAGACCCCCCCGCCGGGGCTAACTATGGCTACACCTTC. This codes for CASSLDPPAGANYGYTF. Supplemented by reference TRBV7-2 and TRBJ1-2, the full variable domain reads GAGVSQSPSNKVTEKGKDVELRCDPISGHTALYWYRQSLGQGLEFLIYFQGNSAPDKSGLPSDRFSAERTGGSVSTLTIQRTQQEDSAVYLCASSLDPPAGANYGYTFGSGTRLTVV.

V and J are TRBV3-1 and TRBJ2-6; D call uncertain. CDR3 length equals 15 residues. V dropped 5 bases and J dropped 4 bases, with 12 bases sitting between them. CDR1 is LGHDT, CDR2 YNNKEL, per germline (reference sequence). The CDR3 spells CASSYRVAGANVLTF. CDR3 nucleotides: TGTGCCAGCAGCTATCGGGTGGCAGGGGCCAACGTCCTGACTTTC.

The V and J genes are TRBV24-1 and TRBJ2-4, with TRBD1 matching over 9 bases. The CDR3 is 15 residues long. V gave up 6 bases and J gave up 6 bases; unmatched junction bases: 8. Germline values: CDR1 KGHDR, CDR2 SFDVKD. This CDR3 reads CATSTTGGAGNIQYF. DNA of the CDR3: TGTGCCACCAGTACCACAGGGGGCGCGGGAAACATTCAGTACTTC.

This clonotype was seen a single time. As the CDR3 is not closed by the conserved phenylalanine or tryptophan, this likely results from a read error. The chain couples TRBV5-8 to TRBJ2-1; D is perhaps TRBD1 (6 bases). Trimming pared 1 base from V and 0 bases from J, leaving 11 bases between. CDR1 and CDR2 from the germline V gene are SGHTS and YDEGEE. The CDR3 has 16 residues. CDR3 DNA sequence: TGTGCCAGCAGCTTGAGCTACAGGGTCTCCTACAATGAGCAGTTCTTG. It is translated as CASSLSYRVSYNEQFL.

Many counts were recorded for this clonotype. This chain uses TRBV3-1 with TRBJ2-7, with a possible D match to TRBD2 (7 bases). Germline CDR1 is LGHDT and CDR2 is YNNKEL (reference sequence). Trimming removed 2 bases from V and 4 bases from J, with 15 bases in between. The CDR3 sequence is 15 residues long. Written as DNA, the CDR3 is TGTGCCAGCAGCCAAAGTCCACAGGGAGGGTACGAGCAGTACTTC. As protein: CASSQSPQGGYEQYF.

The chain has TRBV27 and TRBJ2-5; 8 nucleotides match TRBD2. There are 13 residues in the CDR3. The V segment lost 5 bases and the J segment 7 bases; nucleotides outside the gene matches: 6. Per germline, CDR1 MNHEY and CDR2 SMNVEV (reference sequence). The CDR3, as DNA: TGTGCCAGCAGTACTAGCGGTCCGGGGACCCAGTACTTC. It is translated as CASSTSGPGTQYF.